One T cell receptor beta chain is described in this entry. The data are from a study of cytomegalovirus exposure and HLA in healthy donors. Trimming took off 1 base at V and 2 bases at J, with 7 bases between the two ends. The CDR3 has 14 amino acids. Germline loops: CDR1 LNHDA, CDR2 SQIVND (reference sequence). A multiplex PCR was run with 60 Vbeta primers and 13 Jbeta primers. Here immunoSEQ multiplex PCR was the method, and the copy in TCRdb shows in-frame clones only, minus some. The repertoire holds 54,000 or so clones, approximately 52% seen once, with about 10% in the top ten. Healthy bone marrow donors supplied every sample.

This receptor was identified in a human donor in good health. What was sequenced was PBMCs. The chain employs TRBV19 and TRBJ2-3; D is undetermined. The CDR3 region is CASSIAKYTDTQYF. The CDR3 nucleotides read TGTGCCAGTAGTATAGCTAAATACACAGATACGCAGTATTTT.